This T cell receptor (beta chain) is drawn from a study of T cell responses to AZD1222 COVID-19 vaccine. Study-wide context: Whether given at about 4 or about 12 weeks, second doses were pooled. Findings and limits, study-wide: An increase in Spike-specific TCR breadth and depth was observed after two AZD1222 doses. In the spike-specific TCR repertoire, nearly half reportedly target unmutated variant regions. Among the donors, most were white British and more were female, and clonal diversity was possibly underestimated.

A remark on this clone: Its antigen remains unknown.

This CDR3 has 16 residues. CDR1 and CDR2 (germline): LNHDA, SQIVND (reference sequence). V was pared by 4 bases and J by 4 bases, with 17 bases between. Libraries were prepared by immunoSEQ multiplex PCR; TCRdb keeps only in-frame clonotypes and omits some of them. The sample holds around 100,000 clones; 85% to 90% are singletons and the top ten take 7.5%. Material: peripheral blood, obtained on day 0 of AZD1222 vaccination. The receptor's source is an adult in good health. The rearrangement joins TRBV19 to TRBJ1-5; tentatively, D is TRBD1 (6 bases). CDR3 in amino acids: CASSRGLGGKNQPQHF. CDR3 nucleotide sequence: TGTGCCAGTAGTAGGGGGCTGGGGGGGAAAAATCAGCCCCAGCATTTT.